The sequence of this TCR beta chain was determined in a study of shared clonotypes between healthy human individuals. Deletions cut 4 bases from V and 5 bases from J, with 18 bases between. CDR3 length: 15 residues. Germline assignment: CDR1 SGHRS and CDR2 YFSETQ. Points from the study as a whole: Among donors, clonotype sharing was expected to be affected by sequencing depth. Across several donors, naive CD4 shared approximately 4.5%, naive CD8 around 4%, memory CD4 roughly 2.4%, memory CD8 0.4%. Only blood underwent sampling, and tissue repertoires likely differ. All-four-donor shared clonotypes had higher generation probabilities than non-shared clonotypes did.

About this clone: Its antigen is currently unknown.

Sequencing used immunoSEQ multiplex PCR; TCRdb keeps in-frame clones, though not all of them. The repertoire includes 1,500,000 or so clones, roughly 96% of them detected once, and over 1% sits in the top ten. This sequence joins TRBV5-1 and TRBJ2-5, with D unclear. This receptor was identified in a man aged 25 to 40 in good health. Sequenced input: naive CD4+ T cells sorted from blood. Documented subset: CD45RA+ positively selected. CDR3 sequence (DNA): TGCGCCAGCAGCCCCGGTGGTAGCATGGGCGAGACCCAGTACTTC. It specifies CASSPGGSMGETQYF.